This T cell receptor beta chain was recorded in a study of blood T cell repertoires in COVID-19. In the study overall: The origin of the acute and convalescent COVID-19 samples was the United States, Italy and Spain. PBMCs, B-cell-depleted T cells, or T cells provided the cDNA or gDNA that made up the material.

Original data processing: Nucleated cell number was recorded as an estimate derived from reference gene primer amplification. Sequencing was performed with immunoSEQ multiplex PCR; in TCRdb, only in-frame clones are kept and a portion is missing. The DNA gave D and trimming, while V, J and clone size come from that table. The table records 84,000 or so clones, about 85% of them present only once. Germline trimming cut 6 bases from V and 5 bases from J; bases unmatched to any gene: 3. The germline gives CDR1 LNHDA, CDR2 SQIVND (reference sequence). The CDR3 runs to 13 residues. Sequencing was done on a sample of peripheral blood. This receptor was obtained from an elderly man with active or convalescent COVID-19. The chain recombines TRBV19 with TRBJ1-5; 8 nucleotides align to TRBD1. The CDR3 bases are TGTGCCAGTAGCTCGACAGGGGATCAGCCCCAGCATTTT. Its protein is CASSSTGDQPQHF.